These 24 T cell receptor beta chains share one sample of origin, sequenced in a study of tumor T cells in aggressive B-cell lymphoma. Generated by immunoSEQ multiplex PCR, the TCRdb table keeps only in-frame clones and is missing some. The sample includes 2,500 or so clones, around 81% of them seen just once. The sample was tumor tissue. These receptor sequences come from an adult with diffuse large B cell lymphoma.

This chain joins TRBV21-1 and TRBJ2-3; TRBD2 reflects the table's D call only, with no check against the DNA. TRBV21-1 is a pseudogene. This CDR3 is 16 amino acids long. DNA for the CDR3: TGTGCCAGCAGCCTCAGGTGCGGGAGTGGCGCAGATACGCAGTATTTT. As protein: CASSLRCGSGADTQYF.

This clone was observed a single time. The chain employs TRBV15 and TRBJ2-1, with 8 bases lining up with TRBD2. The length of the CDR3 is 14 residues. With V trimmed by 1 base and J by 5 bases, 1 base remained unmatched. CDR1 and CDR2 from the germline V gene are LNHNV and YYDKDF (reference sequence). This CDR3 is CATSRAGGNNEQFF. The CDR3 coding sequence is TGTGCCACCAGCAGAGCGGGGGGGAACAATGAGCAGTTCTTC.

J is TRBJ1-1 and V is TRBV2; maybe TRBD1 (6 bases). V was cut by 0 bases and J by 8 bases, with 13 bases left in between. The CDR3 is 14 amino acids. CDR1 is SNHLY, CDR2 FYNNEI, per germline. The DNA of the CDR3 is TGTGCCAGCAGTGAAGCGCTCGGGGGGGCCGAAGCTTTCTTT. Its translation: CASSEALGGAEAFF.

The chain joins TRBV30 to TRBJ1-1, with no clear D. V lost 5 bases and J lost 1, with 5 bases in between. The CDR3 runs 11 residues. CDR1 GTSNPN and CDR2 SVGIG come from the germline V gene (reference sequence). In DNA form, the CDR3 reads TGTGCCTGGGTCTGGAACACTGAAGCTTTCTTT. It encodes CAWVWNTEAFF. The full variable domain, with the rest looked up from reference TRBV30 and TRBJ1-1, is SQTIHQWPATLVQPVGSPLSLECTVEGTSNPNLYWYRQAAGRGLQLLFYSVGIGQISSEVPQNLSASRPQDRQFILSSKKLLLSDSGFYLCAWVWNTEAFFGQGTRLTVV.

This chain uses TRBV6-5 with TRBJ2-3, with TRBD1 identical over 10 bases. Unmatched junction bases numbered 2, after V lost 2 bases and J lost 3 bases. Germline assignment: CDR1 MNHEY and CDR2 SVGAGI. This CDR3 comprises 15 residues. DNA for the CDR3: TGTGCCAGCAGTTACAGGGACAGGGGAACAGATACGCAGTATTTT. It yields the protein CASSYRDRGTDTQYF.

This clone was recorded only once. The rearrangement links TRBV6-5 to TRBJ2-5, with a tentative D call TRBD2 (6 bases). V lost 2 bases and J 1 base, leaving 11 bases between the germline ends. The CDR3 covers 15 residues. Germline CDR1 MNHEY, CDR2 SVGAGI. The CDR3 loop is CASSYTLASQETQYF. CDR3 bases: TGTGCCAGCAGTTACACGCTAGCGAGCCAAGAGACCCAGTACTTC.

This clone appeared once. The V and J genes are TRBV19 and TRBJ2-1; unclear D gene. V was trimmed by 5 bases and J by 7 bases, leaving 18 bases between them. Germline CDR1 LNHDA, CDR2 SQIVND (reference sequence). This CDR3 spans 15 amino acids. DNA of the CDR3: TGTGCCAGTAGTCTGGGTCCTCTCGAGGTGAATGAGCAGTTCTTC. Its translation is CASSLGPLEVNEQFF. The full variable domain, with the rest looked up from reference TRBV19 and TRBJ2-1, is DGGITQSPKYLFRKEGQNVTLSCEQNLNHDAMYWYRQDPGQGLRLIYYSQIVNDFQKGDIAEGYSVSREKKESFPLTVTSAQKNPTAFYLCASSLGPLEVNEQFFGPGTRLTVL.

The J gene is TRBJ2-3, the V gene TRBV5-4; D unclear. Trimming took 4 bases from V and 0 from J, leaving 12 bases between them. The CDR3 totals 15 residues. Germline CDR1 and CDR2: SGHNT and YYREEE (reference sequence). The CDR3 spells CASSPPDSSTDTQYF. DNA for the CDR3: TGTGCCAGCAGCCCCCCAGACTCTAGCACAGATACGCAGTATTTT. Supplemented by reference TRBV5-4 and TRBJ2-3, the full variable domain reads ETGVTQSPTHLIKTRGQQVTLRCSSQSGHNTVSWYQQALGQGPQFIFQYYREEENGRGNFPPRFSGLQFPNYSSELNVNALELDDSALYLCASSPPDSSTDTQYFGPGTRLTVL.

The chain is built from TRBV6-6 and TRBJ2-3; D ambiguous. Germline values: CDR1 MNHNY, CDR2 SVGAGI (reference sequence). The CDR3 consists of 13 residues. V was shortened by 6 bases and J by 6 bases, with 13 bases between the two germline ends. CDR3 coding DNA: TGTGCCAGCAGCTCTTCTCCTGAGGATACGCAGTATTTT. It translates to CASSSSPEDTQYF.

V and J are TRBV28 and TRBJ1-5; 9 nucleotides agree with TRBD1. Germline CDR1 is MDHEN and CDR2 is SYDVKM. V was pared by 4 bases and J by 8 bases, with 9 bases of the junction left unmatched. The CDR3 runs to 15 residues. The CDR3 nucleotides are TGTGCCAGCAGTTATGGACAGGGGTCTTTAGAGCCCCAGCATTTT. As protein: CASSYGQGSLEPQHF.

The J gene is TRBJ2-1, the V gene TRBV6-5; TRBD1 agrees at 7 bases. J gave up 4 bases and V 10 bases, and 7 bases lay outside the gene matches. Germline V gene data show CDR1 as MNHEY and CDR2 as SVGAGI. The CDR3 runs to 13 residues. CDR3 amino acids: CATSDRLYNEQFF. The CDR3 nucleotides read TGTGCCACCTCGGACAGGTTGTACAATGAGCAGTTCTTC.

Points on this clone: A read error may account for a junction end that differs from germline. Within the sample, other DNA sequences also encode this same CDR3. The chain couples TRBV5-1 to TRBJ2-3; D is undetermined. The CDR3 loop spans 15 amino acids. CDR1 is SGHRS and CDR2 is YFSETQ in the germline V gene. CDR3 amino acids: CASSKTPESTDTQYF. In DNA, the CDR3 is TGCGCTAGCAGCAAAACCCCGGAGAGTACAGATACGCAGTATTTT.

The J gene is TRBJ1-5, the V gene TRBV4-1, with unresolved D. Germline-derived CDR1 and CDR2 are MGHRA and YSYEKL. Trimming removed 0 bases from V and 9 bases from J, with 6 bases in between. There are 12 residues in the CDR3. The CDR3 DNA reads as TGCGCCAGCAGCCAAGAGGCGGGGCCCCAGCATTTT. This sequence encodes CASSQEAGPQHF.

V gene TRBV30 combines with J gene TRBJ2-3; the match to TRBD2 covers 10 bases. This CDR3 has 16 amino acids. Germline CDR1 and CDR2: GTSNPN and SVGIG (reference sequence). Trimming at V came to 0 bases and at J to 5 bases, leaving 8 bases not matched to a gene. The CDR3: CAWSVASGGKLDTQYF. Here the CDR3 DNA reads TGTGCCTGGAGTGTAGCTAGCGGGGGAAAGTTAGATACGCAGTATTTT.

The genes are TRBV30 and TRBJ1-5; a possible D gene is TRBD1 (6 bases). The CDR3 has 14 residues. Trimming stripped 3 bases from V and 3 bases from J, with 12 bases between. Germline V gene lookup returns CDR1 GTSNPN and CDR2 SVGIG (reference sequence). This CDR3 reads CAWRGTSFNQPQHF. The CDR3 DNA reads TGTGCCTGGAGGGGGACATCCTTCAATCAGCCCCAGCATTTT.

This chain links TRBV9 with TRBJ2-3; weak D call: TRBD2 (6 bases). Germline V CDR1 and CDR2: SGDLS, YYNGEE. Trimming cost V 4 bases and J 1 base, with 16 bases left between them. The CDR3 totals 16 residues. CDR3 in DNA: TGTGCCAGCAGCATTAGCGGTAGGGGCGGCACAGATACGCAGTATTTT. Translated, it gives CASSISGRGGTDTQYF.

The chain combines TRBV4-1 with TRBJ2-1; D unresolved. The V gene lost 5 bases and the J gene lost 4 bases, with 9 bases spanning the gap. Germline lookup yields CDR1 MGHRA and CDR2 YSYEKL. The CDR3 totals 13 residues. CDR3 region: CASSAQTYNEQFF. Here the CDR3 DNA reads TGCGCCAGCAGCGCCCAGACTTACAATGAGCAGTTCTTC.

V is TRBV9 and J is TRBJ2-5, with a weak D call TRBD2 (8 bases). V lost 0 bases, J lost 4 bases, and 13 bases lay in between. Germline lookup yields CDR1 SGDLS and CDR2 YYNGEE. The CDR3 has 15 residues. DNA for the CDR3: TGTGCCAGCAGCGTAGCGGGAGGGGGCGTAGAGACCCAGTACTTC. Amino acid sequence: CASSVAGGGVETQYF.

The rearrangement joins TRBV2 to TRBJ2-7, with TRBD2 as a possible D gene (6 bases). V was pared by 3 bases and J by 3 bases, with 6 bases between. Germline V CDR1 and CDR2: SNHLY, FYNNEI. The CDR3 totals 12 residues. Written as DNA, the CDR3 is TGTGCCAGCAGTGAGGAGGGCTACGAGCAGTACTTC. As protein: CASSEEGYEQYF.

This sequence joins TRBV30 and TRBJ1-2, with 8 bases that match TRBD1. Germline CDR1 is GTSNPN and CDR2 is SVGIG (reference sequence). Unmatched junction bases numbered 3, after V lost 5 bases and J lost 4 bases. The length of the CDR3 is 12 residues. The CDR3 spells CAWAGGSYGYTF. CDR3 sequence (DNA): TGTGCCTGGGCAGGGGGCTCCTATGGCTACACCTTC.

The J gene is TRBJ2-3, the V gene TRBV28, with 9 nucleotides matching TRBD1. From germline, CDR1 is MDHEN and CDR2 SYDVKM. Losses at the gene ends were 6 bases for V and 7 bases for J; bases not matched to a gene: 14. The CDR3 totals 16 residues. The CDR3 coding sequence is TGTGCCAGCAGCTGGACCGGGACAGGGACCTCTTATACGCAGTATTTT. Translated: CASSWTGTGTSYTQYF.

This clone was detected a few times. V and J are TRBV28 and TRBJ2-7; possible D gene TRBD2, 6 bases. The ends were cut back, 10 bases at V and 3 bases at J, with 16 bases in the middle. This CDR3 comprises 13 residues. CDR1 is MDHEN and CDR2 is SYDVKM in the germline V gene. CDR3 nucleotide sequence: TGTGCCACCAACCGGGCGGACTACTACGAGCAGTACTTC. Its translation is CATNRADYYEQYF.

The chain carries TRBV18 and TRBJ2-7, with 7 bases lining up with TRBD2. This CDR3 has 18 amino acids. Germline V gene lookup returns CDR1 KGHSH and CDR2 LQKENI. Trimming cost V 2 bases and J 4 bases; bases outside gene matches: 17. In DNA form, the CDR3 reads TGTGCCAGCTCACCATTAGCGGGCATGGACCTTCGCCCTTACGAGCAGTACTTC. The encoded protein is CASSPLAGMDLRPYEQYF. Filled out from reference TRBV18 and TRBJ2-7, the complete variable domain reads NAGVMQNPRHLVRRRGQEARLRCSPMKGHSHVYWYRQLPEEGLKFMVYLQKENIIDESGMPKERFSAEFPKEGPSILRIQQVVRGDSAAYFCASSPLAGMDLRPYEQYFGPGTRLTVT.

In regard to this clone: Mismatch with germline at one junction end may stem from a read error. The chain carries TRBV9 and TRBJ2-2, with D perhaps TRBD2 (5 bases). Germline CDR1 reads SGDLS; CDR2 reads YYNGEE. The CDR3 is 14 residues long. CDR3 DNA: TGTGCCAGCAGCGTAGTCGGTGTGACCGGGAAGCTGTTTTTT. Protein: CASSVVGVTGKLFF.